Below are 2 T cell receptor beta chains sequenced from a single sample in a study of blood T cell repertoires in COVID-19. The data were produced by immunoSEQ multiplex PCR, yet TCRdb's version contains in-frame clones alone and is incomplete. The sample shows 40,000 to 55,000 clones, roughly 84% of them seen only once. Sequencing was performed on peripheral blood. The receptors originated from a woman aged 80 or older with acute or convalescent COVID-19.

In regard to this clone: The same CDR3 can be traced to other DNA sequences in this sample. The chain is built from TRBV7-9 and TRBJ2-3; D might be TRBD2 (6 bases). V was trimmed by 5 bases and J by 0 bases, leaving 9 bases between them. This CDR3 has 14 amino acids. Germline V gene lookup returns CDR1 SEHNR and CDR2 FQNEAQ (reference sequence). The CDR3 region has the DNA TGTGCCAGCAGCCCCGGGACTAGCACAGATACGCAGTATTTT. Protein sequence: CASSPGTSTDTQYF.

The chain uses TRBV7-2 and TRBJ2-5; TRBD2 aligns across 8 bases. The CDR3 contains 17 residues. CDR1 and CDR2 from the germline V gene are SGHTA and FQGNSA. Trimming removed 1 base from V and 5 bases from J; junction bases left unmatched: 12. The CDR3 reads CASSLGGTSGIGETQYF. The CDR3 nucleotides read TGTGCCAGCAGCTTAGGGGGCACTAGCGGTATAGGGGAGACCCAGTACTTC.